The 6 T cell receptor beta chains presented below share a single source sample, sequenced in a study of T-cell reconstitution after alpha-beta-depleted transplantation in children. TCRbeta library construction was performed incorporating unique molecular identifiers. TCRdb re-analysed the PCR reads in MiXCR, keeping a single row per CDR3 protein. The table lists about 260,000 distinct CDR3 sequences, 6.5% to 10% of them singletons. The sequencing used PBMCs, mostly from graft donor cells, collected 180 days after TCRalphabeta/CD19-depleted stem cell transplant. The origin of the receptors is a male patient younger than 18 who had a stem cell transplant for acute lymphoblastic leukemia, so the T cells may come from the graft donor.

This clonotype was counted many times. The CDR3 region has the DNA TGCGCCAGCAGCCAAGAGGTTTCGGGCACTGAAGCTTTCTTT. It yields the protein CASSQEVSGTEAFF. The chain uses TRBV4-3 and TRBJ1-1; D is ambiguous. V was pared by 0 bases and J by 4 bases, with 9 bases between. The length of the CDR3 is 14 residues. In germline, CDR1 is LGHNA, CDR2 YSLEER.

This clonotype has ten or more counts. The CDR3 sequence is CASSVGGTAREQYF. The CDR3 DNA is TGTGCCAGCAGCGTAGGCGGGACAGCTCGTGAGCAGTACTTC. The rearrangement uses TRBV9 and TRBJ2-7; a weak D match, TRBD1 (7 bases). The V gene lost 0 bases and the J gene lost 7 bases, with 14 bases spanning the gap. CDR1 is SGDLS and CDR2 is YYNGEE in the germline V gene. The CDR3 totals 14 residues.

This clonotype came up many times. V is TRBV4-3 and J is TRBJ1-2; tentative D call: TRBD1 (6 bases). Per the germline V gene, CDR1 is LGHNA and CDR2 is YSLEER. Trimming removed 2 bases from V and 5 bases from J, with 15 bases in between. CDR3 size: 15 residues. The CDR3 protein is CASSQIGRGSYGYTF. DNA for the CDR3: TGCGCCAGCAGCCAAATAGGCAGGGGCAGTTATGGCTACACCTTC.

This clonotype showed up many times. The gene calls are TRBV7-9 and TRBJ2-1, with 8 bases fitting TRBD2. The CDR3 is 14 residues long. Unmatched junction bases numbered 6, after V lost 3 bases and J lost 8 bases. Germline V gives CDR1 SEHNR, CDR2 FQNEAQ (reference sequence). CDR3 amino acids: CASSLTGGLDEQFF. The CDR3 DNA reads TGTGCCAGCAGCTTGACGGGAGGGTTAGATGAGCAGTTCTTC.

This clonotype was counted at least ten times. The V and J genes are TRBV7-9 and TRBJ2-6; D possibly corresponds to TRBD2 (5 bases). The V end lost 0 bases, the J end lost 0 bases, and 9 bases lay between the germline ends. CDR3 length: 17 residues. Germline CDR1 SEHNR, CDR2 FQNEAQ (reference sequence). CDR3 loop: CASSLAGAVSGANVLTF. The CDR3 DNA is TGTGCCAGCAGCTTAGCGGGAGCCGTCTCTGGGGCCAACGTCCTGACTTTC.

This clonotype was detected many times. The CDR3 bases are TGTGCCAGCAGCTCTAGACGAGGCCTACAAGAGACCCAGTACTTC. It codes for CASSSRRGLQETQYF. The chain recombines TRBV27 with TRBJ2-5; no clear D gene. The V gene lost 6 bases and the J gene lost 2 bases, with 16 bases spanning the gap. Germline V gene lookup returns CDR1 MNHEY and CDR2 SMNVEV (reference sequence). The CDR3 length is 15 residues.